This TCR beta chain was profiled in a study of shared clonotypes between healthy human individuals. The method was immunoSEQ multiplex PCR; TCRdb's version includes in-frame clones alone and lacks a portion of them. The sample holds about 1.5 million clones, about 98% seen once. The V segment lost 8 bases and the J segment 0 bases; nucleotides outside the gene matches: 4. Per germline, CDR1 SNHLY and CDR2 FYNNEI. The CDR3 extends over 14 amino acids. This sequence was found in a man aged 30-40 years in good health. Sequencing was performed on naive CD4+ T cells sorted from blood. As for subset: CD45RA+ positively selected. The rearrangement links TRBV2 to TRBJ1-1, with 9 bases fitting TRBD1. CDR3 sequence: CASDRGVLNTEAFF. The CDR3 DNA reads as TGTGCCAGCGACAGGGGGGTTTTGAACACTGAAGCTTTCTTT.